This entry concerns a single TCR beta chain. This sample was included in a study of blood T cell repertoires in COVID-19. Produced via immunoSEQ multiplex PCR; TCRdb's table is partial and in-frame only. The sample records 100,000 or so clones, roughly 87% being singletons. Germline V CDR1 and CDR2: LGHNT, FRNRAP. The CDR3 has 16 residues. Trimming took 3 bases from V and 2 from J; bases not matched to a gene: 7. This clonotype was obtained from a man between 60 and 70 years old with acute or convalescent COVID-19. The chain uses TRBV12-5 and TRBJ2-3; 8 bases map to TRBD2. Material: peripheral blood. CDR3 DNA sequence: TGTGCTAGTGGTTTAGGGCTAGCGGGCATCACAGATACGCAGTATTTT. It specifies CASGLGLAGITDTQYF.